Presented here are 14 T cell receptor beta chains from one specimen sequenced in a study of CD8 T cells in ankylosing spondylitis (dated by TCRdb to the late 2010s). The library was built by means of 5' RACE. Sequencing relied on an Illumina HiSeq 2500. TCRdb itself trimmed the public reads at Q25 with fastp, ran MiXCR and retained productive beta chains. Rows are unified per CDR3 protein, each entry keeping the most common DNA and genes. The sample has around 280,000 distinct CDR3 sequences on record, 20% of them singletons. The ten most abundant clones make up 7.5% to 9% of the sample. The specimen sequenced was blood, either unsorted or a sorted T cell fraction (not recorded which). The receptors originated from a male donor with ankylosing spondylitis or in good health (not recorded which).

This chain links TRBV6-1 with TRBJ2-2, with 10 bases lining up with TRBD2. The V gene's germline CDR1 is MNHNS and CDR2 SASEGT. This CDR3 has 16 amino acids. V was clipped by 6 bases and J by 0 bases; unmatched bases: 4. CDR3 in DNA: TGTGCCAGCAGCAGACTAGCGGGTACGAACACCGGGGAGCTGTTTTTT. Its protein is CASSRLAGTNTGELFF.

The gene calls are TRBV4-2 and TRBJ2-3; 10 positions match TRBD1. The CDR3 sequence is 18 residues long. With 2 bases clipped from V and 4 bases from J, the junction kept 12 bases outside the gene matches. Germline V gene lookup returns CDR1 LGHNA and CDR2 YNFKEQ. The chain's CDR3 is CASSQLPPGQGPSDTQYF. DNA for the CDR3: TGTGCCAGCAGCCAATTACCACCGGGACAGGGGCCCTCAGATACGCAGTATTTT.

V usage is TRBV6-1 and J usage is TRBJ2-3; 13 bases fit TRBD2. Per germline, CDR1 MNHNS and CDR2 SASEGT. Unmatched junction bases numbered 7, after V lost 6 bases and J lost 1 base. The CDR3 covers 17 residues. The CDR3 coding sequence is TGTGCCAGCAGCCGAGGACTAGCGGGGGCCCGCACAGATACGCAGTATTTT. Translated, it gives CASSRGLAGARTDTQYF.

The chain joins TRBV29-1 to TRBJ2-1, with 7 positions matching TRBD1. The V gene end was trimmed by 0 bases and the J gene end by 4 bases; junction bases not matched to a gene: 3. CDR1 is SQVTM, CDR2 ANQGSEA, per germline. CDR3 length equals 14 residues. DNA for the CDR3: TGCAGCGTTGAAGAAGGGGGCTATTACAATGAGCAGTTCTTC. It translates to CSVEEGGYYNEQFF.

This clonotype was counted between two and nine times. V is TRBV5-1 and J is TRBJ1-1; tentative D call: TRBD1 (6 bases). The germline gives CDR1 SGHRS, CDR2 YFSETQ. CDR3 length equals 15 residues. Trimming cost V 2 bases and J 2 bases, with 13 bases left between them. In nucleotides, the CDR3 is TGCGCCAGCAGCTTTAACACAGGGCTCAACACTGAAGCTTTCTTT. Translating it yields CASSFNTGLNTEAFF.

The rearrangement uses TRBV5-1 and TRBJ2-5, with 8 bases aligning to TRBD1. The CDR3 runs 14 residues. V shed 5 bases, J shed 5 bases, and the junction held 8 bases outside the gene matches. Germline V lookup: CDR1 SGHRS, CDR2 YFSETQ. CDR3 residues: CASSFDRGSETQYF. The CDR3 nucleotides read TGCGCCAGCAGTTTCGACAGGGGTTCGGAGACCCAGTACTTC.

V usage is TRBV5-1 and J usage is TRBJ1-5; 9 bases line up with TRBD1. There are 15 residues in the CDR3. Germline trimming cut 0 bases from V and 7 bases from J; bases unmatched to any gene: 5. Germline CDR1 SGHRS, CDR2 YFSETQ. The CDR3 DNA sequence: TGCGCCAGCAGCTTGGGGGACAGGGAAGGGCAGCCCCAGCATTTT. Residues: CASSLGDREGQPQHF.

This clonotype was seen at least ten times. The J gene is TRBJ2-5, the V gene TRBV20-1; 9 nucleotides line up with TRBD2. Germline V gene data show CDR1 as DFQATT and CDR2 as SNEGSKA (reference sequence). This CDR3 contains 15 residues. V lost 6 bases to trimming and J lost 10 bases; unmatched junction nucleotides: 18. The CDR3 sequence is CSARSGSGGRSNQYF. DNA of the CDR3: TGCAGTGCCCGTTCTGGTAGCGGGGGCCGATCTAACCAGTACTTC.

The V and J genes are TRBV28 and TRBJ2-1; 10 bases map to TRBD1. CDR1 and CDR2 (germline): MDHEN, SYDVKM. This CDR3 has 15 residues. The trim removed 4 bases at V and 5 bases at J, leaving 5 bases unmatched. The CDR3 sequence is CASSSRDRGDNEQFF. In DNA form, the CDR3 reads TGTGCCAGCAGTTCGAGGGACAGGGGCGACAATGAGCAGTTCTTC.

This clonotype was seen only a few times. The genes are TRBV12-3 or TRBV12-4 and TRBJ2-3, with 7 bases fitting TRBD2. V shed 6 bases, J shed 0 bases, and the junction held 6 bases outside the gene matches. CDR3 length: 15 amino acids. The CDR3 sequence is CASRLLAPSTDTQYF. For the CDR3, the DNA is TGTGCCAGCAGACTACTAGCGCCTAGCACAGATACGCAGTATTTT.

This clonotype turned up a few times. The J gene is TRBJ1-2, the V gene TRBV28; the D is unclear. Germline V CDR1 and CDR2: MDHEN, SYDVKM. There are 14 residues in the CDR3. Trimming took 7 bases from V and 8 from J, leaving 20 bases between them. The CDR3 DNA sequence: TGTGCCAGCACCCGGAGGGATCAGGCTCAAGGCTACACCTTC. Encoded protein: CASTRRDQAQGYTF.

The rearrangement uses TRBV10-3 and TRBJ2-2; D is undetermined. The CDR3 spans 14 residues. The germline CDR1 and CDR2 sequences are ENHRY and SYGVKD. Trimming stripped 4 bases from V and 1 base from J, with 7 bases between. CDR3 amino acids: CAISVRENTGELFF. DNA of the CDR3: TGTGCCATCAGTGTACGTGAGAACACCGGGGAGCTGTTTTTT.

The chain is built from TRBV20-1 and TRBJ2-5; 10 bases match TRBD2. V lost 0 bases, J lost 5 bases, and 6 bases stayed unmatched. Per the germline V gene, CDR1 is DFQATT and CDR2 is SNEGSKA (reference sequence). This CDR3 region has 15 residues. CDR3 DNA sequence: TGCAGTGCTAGAGATCTGCTAGCGGGAGTGGAGACCCAGTACTTC. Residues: CSARDLLAGVETQYF.

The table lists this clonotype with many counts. CDR3 in amino acids: CATSRGGQSQETQYF. The CDR3 DNA reads as TGTGCCACCAGCAGAGGAGGGCAGAGCCAAGAGACCCAGTACTTC. The chain uses TRBV15 and TRBJ2-5; weak D call: TRBD2 (5 bases). Trimming took 1 base from V and 1 from J, leaving 10 bases between them. CDR3 size: 15 residues. The germline V gene has CDR1 LNHNV and CDR2 YYDKDF (reference sequence).